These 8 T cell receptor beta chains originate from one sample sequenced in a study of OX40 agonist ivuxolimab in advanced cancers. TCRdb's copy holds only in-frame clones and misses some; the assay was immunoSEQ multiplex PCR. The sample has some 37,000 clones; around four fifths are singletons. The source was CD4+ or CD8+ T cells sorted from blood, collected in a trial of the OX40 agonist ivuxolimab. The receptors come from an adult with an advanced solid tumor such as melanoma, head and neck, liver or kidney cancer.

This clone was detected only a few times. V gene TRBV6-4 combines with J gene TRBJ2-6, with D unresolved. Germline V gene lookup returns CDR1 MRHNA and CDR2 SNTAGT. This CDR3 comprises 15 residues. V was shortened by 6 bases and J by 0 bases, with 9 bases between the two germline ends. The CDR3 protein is CASSGRSSGANVLTF. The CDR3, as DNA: TGTGCCAGCAGCGGACGGAGCTCTGGGGCCAACGTCCTGACTTTC.

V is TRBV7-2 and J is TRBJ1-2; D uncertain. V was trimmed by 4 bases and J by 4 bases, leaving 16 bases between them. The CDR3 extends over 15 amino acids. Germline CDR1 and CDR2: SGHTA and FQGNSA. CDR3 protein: CASSSWALRGYGYTF. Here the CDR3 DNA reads TGTGCCAGCAGCTCGTGGGCCCTACGGGGCTATGGCTACACCTTC.

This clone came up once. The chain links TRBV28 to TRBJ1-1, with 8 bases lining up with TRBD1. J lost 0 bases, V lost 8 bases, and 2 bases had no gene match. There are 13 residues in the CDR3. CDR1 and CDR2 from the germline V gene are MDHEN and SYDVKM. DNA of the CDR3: TGTGCCAGCCACAGGGGGTTGAACACTGAAGCTTTCTTT. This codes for CASHRGLNTEAFF.

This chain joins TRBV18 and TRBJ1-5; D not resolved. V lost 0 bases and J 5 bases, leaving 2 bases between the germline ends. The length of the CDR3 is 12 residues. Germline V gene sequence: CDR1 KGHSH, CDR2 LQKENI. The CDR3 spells CASSPPDQPQHF. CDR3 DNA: TGTGCCAGCTCACCACCTGATCAGCCCCAGCATTTT.

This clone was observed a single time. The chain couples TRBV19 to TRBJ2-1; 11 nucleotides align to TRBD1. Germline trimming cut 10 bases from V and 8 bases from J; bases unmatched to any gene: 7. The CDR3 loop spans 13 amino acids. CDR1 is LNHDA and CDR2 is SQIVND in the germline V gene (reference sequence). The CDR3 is CATRDRGYHEQFF. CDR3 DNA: TGTGCCACCCGGGACAGGGGGTATCATGAGCAGTTCTTC. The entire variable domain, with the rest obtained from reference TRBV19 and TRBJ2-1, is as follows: DGGITQSPKYLFRKEGQNVTLSCEQNLNHDAMYWYRQDPGQGLRLIYYSQIVNDFQKGDIAEGYSVSREKKESFPLTVTSAQKNPTAFYLCATRDRGYHEQFFGPGTRLTVL.

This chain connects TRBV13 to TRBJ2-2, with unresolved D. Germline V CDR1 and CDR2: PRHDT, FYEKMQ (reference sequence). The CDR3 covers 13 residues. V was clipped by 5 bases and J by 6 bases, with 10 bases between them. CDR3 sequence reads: CASSPPWSGELFF. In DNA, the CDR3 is TGTGCCAGCAGCCCACCTTGGTCCGGGGAGCTGTTTTTT.

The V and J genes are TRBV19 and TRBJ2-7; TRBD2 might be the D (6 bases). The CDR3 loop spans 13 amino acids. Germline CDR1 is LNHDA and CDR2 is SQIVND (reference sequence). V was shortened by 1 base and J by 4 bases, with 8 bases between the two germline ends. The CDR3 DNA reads TGTGCCAGTAGTATAGCGGCGGGGTACGAGCAGTACTTC. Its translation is CASSIAAGYEQYF.

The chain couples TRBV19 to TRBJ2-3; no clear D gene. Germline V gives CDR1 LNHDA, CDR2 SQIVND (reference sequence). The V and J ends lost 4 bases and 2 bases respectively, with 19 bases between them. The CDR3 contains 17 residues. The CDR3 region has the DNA TGTGCCAGTAGTACCCGTCCTCGGTCGAAGTTCACAGATACGCAGTATTTT. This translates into CASSTRPRSKFTDTQYF.